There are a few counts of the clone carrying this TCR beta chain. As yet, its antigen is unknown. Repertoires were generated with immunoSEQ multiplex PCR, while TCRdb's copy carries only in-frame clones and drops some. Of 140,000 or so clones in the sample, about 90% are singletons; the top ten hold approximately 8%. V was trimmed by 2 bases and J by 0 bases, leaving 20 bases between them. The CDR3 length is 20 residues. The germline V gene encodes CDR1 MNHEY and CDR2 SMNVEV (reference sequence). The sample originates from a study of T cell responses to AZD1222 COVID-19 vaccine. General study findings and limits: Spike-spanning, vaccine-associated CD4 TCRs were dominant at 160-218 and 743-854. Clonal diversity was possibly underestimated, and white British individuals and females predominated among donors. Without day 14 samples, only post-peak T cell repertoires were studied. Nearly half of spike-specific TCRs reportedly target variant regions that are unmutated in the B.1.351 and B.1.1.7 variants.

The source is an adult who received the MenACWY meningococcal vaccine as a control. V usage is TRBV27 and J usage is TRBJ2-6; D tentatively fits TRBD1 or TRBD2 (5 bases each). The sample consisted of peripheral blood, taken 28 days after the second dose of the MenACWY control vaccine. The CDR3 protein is CASSLAPPGRVNSGANVLTF. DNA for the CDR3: TGTGCCAGCAGTTTAGCGCCACCGGGACGGGTGAACTCTGGGGCCAACGTCCTGACTTTC.